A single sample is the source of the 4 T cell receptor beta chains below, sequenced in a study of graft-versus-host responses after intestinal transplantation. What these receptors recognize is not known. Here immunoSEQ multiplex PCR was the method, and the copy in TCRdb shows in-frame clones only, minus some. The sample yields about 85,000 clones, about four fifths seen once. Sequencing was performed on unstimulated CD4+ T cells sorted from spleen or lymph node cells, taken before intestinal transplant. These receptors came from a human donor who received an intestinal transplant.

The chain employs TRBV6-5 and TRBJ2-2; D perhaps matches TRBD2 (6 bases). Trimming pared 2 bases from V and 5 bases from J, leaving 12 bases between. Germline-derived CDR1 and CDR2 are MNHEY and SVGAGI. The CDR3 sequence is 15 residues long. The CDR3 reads CASSYRDWGTGELFF. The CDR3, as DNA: TGTGCCAGCAGTTACCGGGACTGGGGGACCGGGGAGCTGTTTTTT.

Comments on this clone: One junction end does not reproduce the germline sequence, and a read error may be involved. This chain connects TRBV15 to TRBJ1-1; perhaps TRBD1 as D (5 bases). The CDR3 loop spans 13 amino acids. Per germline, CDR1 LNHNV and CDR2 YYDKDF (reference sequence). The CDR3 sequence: CATSGEGRTEAFF. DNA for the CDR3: TGTGCCACCAGCGGAGAGGGGCGAACTGAAGCTTTCTTT.

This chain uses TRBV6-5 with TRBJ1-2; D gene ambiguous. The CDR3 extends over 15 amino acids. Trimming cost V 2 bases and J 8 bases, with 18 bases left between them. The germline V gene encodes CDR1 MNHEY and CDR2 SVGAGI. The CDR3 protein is CASSYRVGRPNGYTF. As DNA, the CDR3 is TGTGCCAGCAGTTACCGGGTCGGGAGGCCCAACGGCTACACCTTC.

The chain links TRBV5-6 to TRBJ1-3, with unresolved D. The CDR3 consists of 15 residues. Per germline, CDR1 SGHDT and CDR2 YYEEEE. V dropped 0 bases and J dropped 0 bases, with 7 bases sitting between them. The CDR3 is CASSLGSYSGNTIYF. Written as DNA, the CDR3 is TGTGCCAGCAGCTTGGGCAGTTACTCTGGAAACACCATATATTTT. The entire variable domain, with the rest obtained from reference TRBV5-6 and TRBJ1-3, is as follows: DAGVTQSPTHLIKTRGQQVTLRCSPKSGHDTVSWYQQALGQGPQFIFQYYEEEERQRGNFPDRFSGHQFPNYSSELNVNALLLGDSALYLCASSLGSYSGNTIYFGEGSWLTVV.